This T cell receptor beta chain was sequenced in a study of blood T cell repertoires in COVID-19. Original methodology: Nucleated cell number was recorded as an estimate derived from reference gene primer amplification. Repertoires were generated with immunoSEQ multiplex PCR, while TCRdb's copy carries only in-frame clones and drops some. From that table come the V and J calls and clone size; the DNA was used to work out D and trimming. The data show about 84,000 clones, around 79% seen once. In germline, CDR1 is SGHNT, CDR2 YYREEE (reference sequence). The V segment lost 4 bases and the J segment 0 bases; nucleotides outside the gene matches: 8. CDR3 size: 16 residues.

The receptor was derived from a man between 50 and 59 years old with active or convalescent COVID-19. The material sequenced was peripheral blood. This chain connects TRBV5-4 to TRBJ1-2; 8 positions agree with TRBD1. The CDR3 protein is CASSPGDRYTNYGYTF. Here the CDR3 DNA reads TGTGCCAGCAGCCCCGGGGACAGGTATACTAACTATGGCTACACCTTC.